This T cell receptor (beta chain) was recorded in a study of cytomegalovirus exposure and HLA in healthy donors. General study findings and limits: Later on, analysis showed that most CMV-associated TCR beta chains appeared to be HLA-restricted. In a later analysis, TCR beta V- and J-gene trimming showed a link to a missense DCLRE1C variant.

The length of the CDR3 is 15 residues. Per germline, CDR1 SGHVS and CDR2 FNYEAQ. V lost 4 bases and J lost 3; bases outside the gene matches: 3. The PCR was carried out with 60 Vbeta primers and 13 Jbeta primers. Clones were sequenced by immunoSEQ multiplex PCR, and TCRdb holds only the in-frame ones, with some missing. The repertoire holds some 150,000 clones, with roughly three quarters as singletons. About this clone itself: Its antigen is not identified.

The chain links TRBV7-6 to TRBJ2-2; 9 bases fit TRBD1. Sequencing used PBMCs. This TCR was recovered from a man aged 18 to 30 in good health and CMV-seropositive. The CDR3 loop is CASSSQGADTGELFF. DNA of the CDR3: TGTGCCAGCAGCTCACAGGGGGCCGACACCGGGGAGCTGTTTTTT.